Each of the 9 T cell receptor beta chains below was sequenced from the same sample in a study of naive and memory T cell subsets. Both TRBC1 and TRBC2 were covered by a beta constant-region primer of two equimolar oligonucleotides. Ligated cDNA was amplified by four rounds of PCR with nested alpha and beta constant-region primers and SP2. Via MiXCR, TCRdb re-called the UMI-ligation and nested PCR reads, giving one row per CDR3 protein. The data hold roughly 100,000 distinct CDR3 sequences, with about 11% observed a single time. The antigens of these receptors remain unknown. The study, taken as a whole, reports: Naive repertoires, especially CD8, held a few larger clonotypes, possibly memory cells re-expressing CD45RA.

The material sequenced was naive CD4+ T cells from blood. The receptor source for this set is a human donor in good health.

The chain employs TRBV7-9 and TRBJ2-5; D not resolved. V was pared by 1 base and J by 5 bases, with 5 bases between. Germline values: CDR1 SEHNR, CDR2 FQNEAQ (reference sequence). The CDR3 has 12 residues. The CDR3 spells CASSLDVETQYF. CDR3 bases: TGTGCCAGCAGCTTAGATGTGGAGACCCAGTACTTC.

V gene TRBV28 combines with J gene TRBJ2-5; TRBD2 matches 14 bases. The germline V gene encodes CDR1 MDHEN and CDR2 SYDVKM. This CDR3 has 15 amino acids. V lost 4 bases and J lost 6; bases outside the gene matches: 4. The CDR3 reads CASSSTSGGAKTQYF. CDR3 bases: TGTGCCAGCAGTTCGACTAGCGGGGGGGCCAAGACCCAGTACTTC.

This chain joins TRBV6-5 and TRBJ1-2, with 9 bases lining up with TRBD1. Germline V gene data show CDR1 as MNHEY and CDR2 as SVGAGI. The CDR3 contains 14 residues. The junction had 9 bases not matched to a gene; V was cut back by 5 bases and J by 8 bases. The CDR3 is CASSTGTGSDGYTF. Written as DNA, the CDR3 is TGTGCCAGCAGTACCGGGACAGGGTCCGACGGCTACACCTTC.

This clonotype appeared a few times. This rearrangement joins TRBV20-1 to TRBJ1-5; D is unresolved. The V end lost 3 bases, the J end lost 7 bases, and 10 bases lay between the germline ends. CDR1 DFQATT and CDR2 SNEGSKA come from the germline V gene (reference sequence). The CDR3 spans 12 residues. The CDR3 spells CSARRRGQPQHF. The CDR3 DNA reads as TGCAGTGCTAGGAGGAGAGGCCAGCCCCAGCATTTT.

This clonotype appeared many times. The chain couples TRBV13 to TRBJ1-1, with D uncertain. Germline CDR1 is PRHDT and CDR2 is FYEKMQ (reference sequence). The CDR3 has 12 amino acids. The V and J ends lost 0 bases and 5 bases respectively, with 4 bases between them. CDR3 sequence: CASSLGVTEAFF. The CDR3 nucleotides are TGTGCCAGCAGCTTAGGTGTTACTGAAGCTTTCTTT.

Ten or more counts support this clonotype. The chain is built from TRBV15 and TRBJ1-1, with D perhaps TRBD1 (6 bases). V gave up 6 bases and J gave up 4 bases, with 15 bases separating them. Germline CDR1 and CDR2: LNHNV and YYDKDF (reference sequence). This CDR3 contains 14 residues. This chain's CDR3 is CATSGFGGGTEAFF. The CDR3 DNA follows: TGTGCCACCAGTGGATTCGGGGGCGGCACTGAAGCTTTCTTT.

This sequence joins TRBV12-3 or TRBV12-4 and TRBJ1-4; TRBD1 might be the D (6 bases). Trimming stripped 6 bases from V and 3 bases from J, with 8 bases between. This CDR3 comprises 13 residues. CDR3 loop: CASRQGANEKLFF. In DNA, the CDR3 is TGTGCCAGCAGACAGGGCGCTAATGAAAAACTGTTTTTT.

The chain combines TRBV18 with TRBJ1-3; maybe TRBD1 (5 bases). V shed 3 bases and J shed 6 bases, with 12 bases lying between them. The CDR3 sequence is 14 residues long. The V gene's germline CDR1 is KGHSH and CDR2 LQKENI. CDR3 protein: CASSPQQGENTIYF. Here the CDR3 DNA reads TGTGCCAGCTCACCCCAGCAGGGTGAAAACACCATATATTTT.

V is TRBV12-3 or TRBV12-4 and J is TRBJ1-5; D unclear. The V end lost 5 bases, the J end lost 8 bases, and 13 bases lay between the germline ends. This CDR3 contains 13 residues. CDR3 coding DNA: TGTGCCAGCAGTCGGACGGTCCGGGAGCCCCAGCATTTT. Encoded protein: CASSRTVREPQHF.